Listed below are T cell receptor beta chains from one sample, sequenced in a study of OX40 agonist ivuxolimab in advanced cancers. Libraries were prepared by immunoSEQ multiplex PCR; TCRdb keeps only in-frame clonotypes and omits some of them. The sample has around 67,000 clones, roughly 85% seen once; the top ten hold 1.3%. The sequencing used CD4+ or CD8+ T cells sorted from blood, collected in a trial of the OX40 agonist ivuxolimab. These receptors all come from an adult with an advanced solid tumor such as melanoma, head and neck, liver or kidney cancer. CDR3s include the opening cysteine and the closing phenylalanine or tryptophan. Each record gives: D gene, J gene, V gene, clone size, CDR3 protein, CDR3 DNA. A D gene is named only where the DNA matches it firmly. Clone size, where shown, is once, few, many, or a class for clones that have expanded.

d_gene: TRBD2; j_gene: TRBJ2-7; v_gene: TRBV15; abundance: -; CDR3aa: CATSRPSGDFSYEQYF; CDR3nt: TGTGCCACCAGCAGGCCTAGCGGGGATTTCTCCTACGAGCAGTACTTC
d_gene: -; j_gene: TRBJ2-5; v_gene: TRBV7-2; abundance: -; CDR3aa: CASSSAGTTQETQYF; CDR3nt: TGTGCCAGCAGCTCCGCCGGGACGACCCAAGAGACCCAGTACTTC
d_gene: -; j_gene: TRBJ2-1; v_gene: TRBV5-8; abundance: -; CDR3aa: CASSLNRISGGSYNEQFF; CDR3nt: TGTGCCAGCAGCTTGAACAGGATAAGTGGGGGCTCCTACAATGAGCAGTTCTTC
d_gene: TRBD1; j_gene: TRBJ2-5; v_gene: TRBV6-1; abundance: few; CDR3aa: CASSGQGRGKTQYF; CDR3nt: TGTGCCAGCAGTGGACAGGGTAGGGGAAAGACCCAGTACTTC
d_gene: TRBD2; j_gene: TRBJ2-7; v_gene: TRBV6-1; abundance: -; CDR3aa: CASSQGLAGGYEQYF; CDR3nt: TGTGCCAGCAGTCAGGGACTAGCGGGAGGGTACGAGCAGTACTTC
d_gene: -; j_gene: TRBJ2-7; v_gene: TRBV9; abundance: -; CDR3aa: CASSPRSSNPYEQYF; CDR3nt: TGTGCCAGCAGCCCGCGGTCTTCCAACCCCTACGAGCAGTACTTC
d_gene: -; j_gene: TRBJ1-2; v_gene: TRBV19; abundance: -; CDR3aa: CASSISHSGSGGYTF; CDR3nt: TGTGCCAGTAGTATCTCCCATTCGGGGTCTGGTGGCTACACCTTC
d_gene: TRBD1; j_gene: TRBJ2-4; v_gene: TRBV28; abundance: -; CDR3aa: CASSPGTGRNIQYF; CDR3nt: TGTGCCAGCAGTCCCGGGACAGGGCGGAACATTCAGTACTTC
d_gene: -; j_gene: TRBJ1-1; v_gene: TRBV9; abundance: once; CDR3aa: CASSVAGTGGGQDTEAFF; CDR3nt: TGTGCCAGCAGCGTAGCTGGGACGGGAGGGGGGCAGGACACTGAAGCTTTCTTT
d_gene: -; j_gene: TRBJ2-3; v_gene: TRBV2; abundance: -; CDR3aa: CASSEVGGTDTQYF; CDR3nt: TGTGCCAGCAGTGAAGTAGGGGGTACAGATACGCAGTATTTT
d_gene: -; j_gene: TRBJ1-1; v_gene: TRBV6-5; abundance: -; CDR3aa: CASSYSRDINTEAFF; CDR3nt: TGTGCCAGCAGTTACTCCAGGGATATAAACACTGAAGCTTTCTTT
d_gene: TRBD2; j_gene: TRBJ2-5; v_gene: TRBV28; abundance: -; CDR3aa: CASRPFGTSGAGKTQYF; CDR3nt: TGTGCCAGCAGGCCCTTCGGGACTAGCGGGGCGGGAAAGACCCAGTACTTC
d_gene: TRBD1; j_gene: TRBJ1-1; v_gene: TRBV29-1; abundance: -; CDR3aa: CSVEQGQSTEAFF; CDR3nt: TGCAGCGTTGAGCAGGGACAGTCCACTGAAGCTTTCTTT
d_gene: -; j_gene: TRBJ1-5; v_gene: TRBV28; abundance: -; CDR3aa: CASTNRGGSNQPQHF; CDR3nt: TGTGCCAGCACCAACCGGGGGGGGAGCAATCAGCCCCAGCATTTT
d_gene: -; j_gene: TRBJ2-1; v_gene: TRBV10-3; abundance: few; CDR3aa: CAISATTGYNEQFF; CDR3nt: TGTGCCATCAGTGCGACGACTGGCTACAATGAGCAGTTCTTC
d_gene: -; j_gene: TRBJ2-3; v_gene: TRBV5-1; abundance: -; CDR3aa: CASQDSNTQYF; CDR3nt: TGCGCCAGCCAAGACAGTAATACGCAGTATTTT
d_gene: -; j_gene: TRBJ2-7; v_gene: TRBV5-4; abundance: -; CDR3aa: CASSLSTGPSYEQYF; CDR3nt: TGTGCCAGCAGCTTATCCACCGGACCCTCCTACGAGCAGTACTTC
d_gene: TRBD1; j_gene: TRBJ1-1; v_gene: TRBV28; abundance: -; CDR3aa: CASSQGQGWNTEAFF; CDR3nt: TGTGCCAGCAGCCAAGGACAGGGATGGAACACTGAAGCTTTCTTT
d_gene: -; j_gene: TRBJ2-2; v_gene: TRBV7-9; abundance: -; CDR3aa: CASSLGGLTGELFF; CDR3nt: TGTGCCAGCAGCTTAGGGGGATTGACCGGGGAGCTGTTTTTT
d_gene: TRBD1; j_gene: TRBJ2-7; v_gene: TRBV5-4; abundance: -; CDR3aa: CASRDGTGGSPLLWEQYF; CDR3nt: TGTGCCAGCAGGGACGGGACAGGGGGCTCCCCTTTATTGTGGGAGCAGTACTTC
d_gene: -; j_gene: TRBJ2-2; v_gene: TRBV5-1; abundance: once; CDR3aa: CASSRLSDSNTGELFF; CDR3nt: TGCGCCAGCAGCCGATTATCCGACAGTAACACCGGGGAGCTGTTTTTT
d_gene: -; j_gene: TRBJ2-2; v_gene: TRBV5-4; abundance: -; CDR3aa: CASSSRSETGELFF; CDR3nt: TGTGCCAGCAGCAGCCGTAGCGAGACCGGGGAGCTGTTTTTT
d_gene: -; j_gene: TRBJ2-3; v_gene: TRBV1; abundance: -; CDR3aa: CTSSQEGGNFTDTQYF; CDR3nt: TGCACCAGCAGCCAAGAAGGAGGAAACTTCACAGATACGCAGTATTTT
d_gene: -; j_gene: TRBJ2-7; v_gene: TRBV27; abundance: -; CDR3aa: CASSLTGHEQYF; CDR3nt: TGTGCCAGCAGCTTAACGGGCCACGAGCAGTACTTC
d_gene: -; j_gene: TRBJ1-3; v_gene: TRBV11-3; abundance: -; CDR3aa: CASSSGAGHFAGNTIYF; CDR3nt: TGTGCCAGCAGCTCCGGGGCGGGACACTTCGCTGGAAACACCATATATTTT
d_gene: -; j_gene: TRBJ1-2; v_gene: TRBV6-6; abundance: few; CDR3aa: CASSSEQGLGYTF; CDR3nt: TGTGCCAGCAGTTCCGAACAGGGCCTTGGCTACACCTTC
d_gene: -; j_gene: TRBJ2-5; v_gene: TRBV29-1; abundance: -; CDR3aa: CSVDGRLQETQYF; CDR3nt: TGCAGCGTTGATGGACGACTCCAAGAGACCCAGTACTTC
d_gene: TRBD1; j_gene: TRBJ1-5; v_gene: TRBV27; abundance: -; CDR3aa: CASSGIGTGNQPQHF; CDR3nt: TGTGCCAGCAGTGGGATAGGGACAGGGAATCAGCCCCAGCATTTT
d_gene: TRBD1; j_gene: TRBJ2-5; v_gene: TRBV25-1; abundance: -; CDR3aa: CASRLTGGAIETQYF; CDR3nt: TGTGCCAGCAGGCTTACAGGGGGCGCGATCGAGACCCAGTACTTC
d_gene: -; j_gene: TRBJ1-1; v_gene: TRBV7-9; abundance: -; CDR3aa: CASSLVSVEAFF; CDR3nt: TGTGCCAGCAGCTTAGTGAGTGTTGAAGCTTTCTTT
d_gene: -; j_gene: TRBJ2-1; v_gene: TRBV25-1; abundance: -; CDR3aa: CASSEFGGLSSYNEQFF; CDR3nt: TGTGCCAGCAGTGAATTCGGCGGCCTGAGCTCCTACAATGAGCAGTTCTTC
d_gene: -; j_gene: TRBJ2-1; v_gene: TRBV5-1; abundance: -; CDR3aa: CASSLGGARYNEQFF; CDR3nt: TGCGCCAGCAGCTTGGGGGGTGCGAGGTACAATGAGCAGTTCTTC
d_gene: -; j_gene: TRBJ2-7; v_gene: TRBV7-2; abundance: -; CDR3aa: CASSPAYEQYF; CDR3nt: TGTGCCAGCAGCCCAGCCTACGAGCAGTACTTC
d_gene: TRBD1; j_gene: TRBJ1-1; v_gene: TRBV7-9; abundance: -; CDR3aa: CASSPPRQGRFNTEAFF; CDR3nt: TGTGCCAGCAGCCCACCCAGACAGGGACGGTTTAACACTGAAGCTTTCTTT
d_gene: -; j_gene: TRBJ2-1; v_gene: TRBV7-2; abundance: -; CDR3aa: CASQGTSYNEQFF; CDR3nt: TGTGCCTCACAGGGGACTTCCTACAATGAGCAGTTCTTC
d_gene: -; j_gene: TRBJ1-1; v_gene: TRBV19; abundance: few; CDR3aa: CASSVTPQDSEAFF; CDR3nt: TGTGCCAGTAGTGTCACCCCTCAGGATTCTGAAGCTTTCTTT
d_gene: TRBD1; j_gene: TRBJ1-6; v_gene: TRBV11-2; abundance: once; CDR3aa: CASSFDRANSPLHF; CDR3nt: TGTGCCAGCAGCTTTGACAGGGCAAATTCACCCCTCCACTTT
d_gene: -; j_gene: TRBJ2-1; v_gene: TRBV6-5; abundance: -; CDR3aa: CASSYSKQGSNEQFF; CDR3nt: TGTGCCAGCAGTTACTCTAAGCAGGGCAGCAATGAGCAGTTCTTC
d_gene: -; j_gene: TRBJ2-1; v_gene: TRBV7-8; abundance: -; CDR3aa: CASSFRFEQFF; CDR3nt: TGTGCCAGCAGCTTTAGGTTCGAGCAGTTCTTC
d_gene: TRBD1; j_gene: TRBJ2-1; v_gene: TRBV18; abundance: -; CDR3aa: CASTGDRLTTDEQFF; CDR3nt: TGTGCCAGCACGGGGGACAGGTTGACGACCGATGAGCAGTTCTTC
d_gene: -; j_gene: TRBJ1-5; v_gene: TRBV9; abundance: few; CDR3aa: CASSPGRDPRGNQPQHF; CDR3nt: TGTGCCAGCAGCCCAGGCCGGGACCCTAGGGGGAATCAGCCCCAGCATTTT